The source of this TCR beta chain is a study of shared clonotypes between healthy human individuals. Study context: CD8 memory received one plate per donor, CD8 naive two, CD4 memory three and CD4 naive three.

Germline V gene lookup returns CDR1 SGHTA and CDR2 FQGNSA. Trimming left V 5 bases short and J 0 bases short, with 11 bases between. This CDR3 has 15 amino acids. The sample holds a few counts of this clone. Libraries were prepared by immunoSEQ multiplex PCR; TCRdb keeps only in-frame clonotypes and omits some of them. This table holds around 1 million clones, about three quarters found once. This sequence joins TRBV7-2 and TRBJ1-5; D is unclear. Sequencing was done on a sample of memory CD4+ T cells sorted from blood. Specified subset: CD45RA-negative fraction. The receptor was derived from a man aged 18 to 30 in good health. CDR3 region: CASSIEGYSNQPQHF. Here the CDR3 DNA reads TGTGCCAGCAGCATAGAGGGATATAGCAATCAGCCCCAGCATTTT.